This T cell receptor (beta chain) appears in the sequencing data of a study of human T cells and chemical hapten exposure. This CDR3 has 13 amino acids. V was shortened by 4 bases and J by 5 bases, with 12 bases between the two germline ends. Germline CDR1 and CDR2: SGHRS and YFSETQ. The time point here: patch test 1, 2 weeks after DPC sensitization. Noted treatment: therapeutic diphenylcyclopropenone sensitization with weekly scalp DPC. This clonotype was recorded many times. TCRdb re-called the RACE reads through MiXCR, storing one row per CDR3 protein. The sample has some 380,000 distinct CDR3 sequences, 4% to 5.5% seen once.

Sequenced material: whole blood, taken in connection with sensitization to the hapten diphenylcyclopropenone (DPC). The rearrangement uses TRBV5-1 and TRBJ2-5; D is unclear. The TCR originated in a woman in her forties or fifties with alopecia areata. Some clones in this sample may be carry-over from other donors' samples. For the CDR3, the DNA is TGCGCCAGCAGCACCGGACGGGCGGAGACCCAGTACTTC. Translation gives CASSTGRAETQYF.